This T cell receptor (beta chain) emerged from a study of cytomegalovirus exposure and HLA in healthy donors (dated by TCRdb to about 2017). Regarding the research as a whole: A later analysis indicated that the roughly 130 validation repertoires were generated on the platform also employed for the 600 to 750 repertoires of the first cohort. To predict cytomegalovirus infection status, the study brought together high-throughput TCR immunosequencing, statistical association of individual TCRs with disease status, and machine learning. The study was designed to test whether signatures of past pathogen exposure could be identified by cataloging public T cell receptors. Along with the 666-subject first cohort, a separate validation cohort of around 120 different subjects was used. Overall study outcomes, separate from this receptor: According to the authors, the approach could potentially be generalized to other disease states and immunological phenotypes. Subsequent analysis determined that TCRs grouped into clusters in the first cohort also showed a tendency toward co-occurrence across the 90 to 150 validation repertoires, and 85% to 95% of cluster scores exceeded 0. In the study, 150 to 200 TCR beta chains were listed as associated with cytomegalovirus. While some public TCRs were present in many individuals, most TCR sequences turned up only very rarely across donors. A later analysis lacked HLA typing for the validation cohort, so it scored co-occurrence in that cohort across all 130 or so repertoires. In vitro tests confirmed that three of the cytomegalovirus-associated TCR beta chains recognize cytomegalovirus antigens. The classifier was reported to diagnose cytomegalovirus status with high specificity and sensitivity in both the original and validation cohorts.

The protocol used for the library was the immunoSEQ multiplex PCR assay. In the source study's methods: A statistical classification framework was built for diagnosing cytomegalovirus status from the catalog of TCR beta chain sequences. Entries here come from immuneACCESS through TCRdb and include only in-frame sequences with V and J called. Some clones fail to appear in such tables; in the studies checked, an unresolved V gene covers under half of the shortfall, and the cause of the remainder is unknown. V and J calls and clone size are those listed in that table; D and trimming were worked out from the DNA. This sample has approximately 220,000 clones in its table, and roughly 83% of those were observed once. The ten largest clones take up more than 13% of the sample. Comment on this clone: Its antigen is still unknown. Base qualities are not recorded, but no much larger clone differs from it by a single base.

Donors formed part of the validation cohort, which comprised 120 subjects and was distinct from the first cohort of 666 subjects. The origin of this receptor is a woman aged 30 to 39 in good health and CMV-seropositive. The sample taken for sequencing was PBMCs.

The nucleotide sequence is TGCGCCAGCAGCTTCGGTGGGTTTAACACCGGGGAGCTGTTTTTT. Translated, this gives CASSFGGFNTGELFF. The chain was built from TRBV5-1 and TRBJ2-2, with the D gene not confidently named. V and J are truncated by 2 bases and 2 bases respectively, leaving an intervening sequence of 10 bases. Taken from cysteine to phenylalanine, the CDR3 has 15 residues. Here the CDR3 DNA is all that survives: 45 bases in frame from base 1. The germline V gene specifies SGHRS as CDR1 and YFSETQ as CDR2. Where the CDR3 stops, the reference TRBV5-1 and TRBJ2-2 genes take over; the full variable domain is KAGVTQTPRYLIKTRGQQVTLSCSPISGHRSVSWYQQTPGQGLQFLFEYFSETQRNKGNFPGRFSGRQFSNSRSEMNVSTLELGDSALYLCASSFGGFNTGELFFGEGSRLTVL.